This T cell receptor beta chain was captured in a study of blood T cell repertoires in COVID-19. Study context: In each case, the material was cDNA or gDNA derived from T cells, B-cell-depleted T cells, or PBMCs.

Profiled with immunoSEQ multiplex PCR; TCRdb holds only in-frame clones, not every one. The table shows roughly 170,000 clones, with about 90% occurring only once. This clone was observed once. V lost 0 bases and J lost 5, with 14 bases in between. Per germline, CDR1 SGHTA and CDR2 FQGNSA. CDR3 length: 16 amino acids. This sequence joins TRBV7-2 and TRBJ1-5; D is perhaps TRBD1 (6 bases). The clonotype comes from a man in his 70s with active or convalescent COVID-19. What was sequenced was peripheral blood. The CDR3 DNA reads TGTGCCAGCAGCTTAGCGCGGGGGACACGCCATCAGCCCCAGCATTTT. Residues: CASSLARGTRHQPQHF.